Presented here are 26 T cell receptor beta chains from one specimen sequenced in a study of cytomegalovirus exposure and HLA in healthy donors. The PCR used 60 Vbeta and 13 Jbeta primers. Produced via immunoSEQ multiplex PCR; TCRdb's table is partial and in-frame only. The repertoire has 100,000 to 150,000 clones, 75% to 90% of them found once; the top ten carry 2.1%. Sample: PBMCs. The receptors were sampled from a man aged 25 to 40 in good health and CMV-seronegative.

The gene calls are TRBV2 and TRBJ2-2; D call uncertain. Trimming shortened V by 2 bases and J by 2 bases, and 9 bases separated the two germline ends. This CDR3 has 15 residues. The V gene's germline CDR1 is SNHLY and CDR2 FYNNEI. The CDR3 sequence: CASSESAQNTGELFF. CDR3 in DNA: TGTGCCAGCAGTGAAAGCGCCCAAAACACCGGGGAGCTGTTTTTT.

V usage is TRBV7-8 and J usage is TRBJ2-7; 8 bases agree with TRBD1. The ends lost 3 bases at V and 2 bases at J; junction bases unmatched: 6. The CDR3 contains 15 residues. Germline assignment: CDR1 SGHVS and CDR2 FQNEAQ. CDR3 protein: CASSFRTGTPYEQYF. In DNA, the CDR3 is TGTGCCAGCAGCTTCCGGACAGGGACCCCCTACGAGCAGTACTTC. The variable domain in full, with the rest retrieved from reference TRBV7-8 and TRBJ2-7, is GAGVSQSPRYKVAKRGQDVALRCDPISGHVSLFWYQQALGQGPEFLTYFQNEAQLDKSGLPSDRFFAERPEGSVSTLKIQRTQQEDSAVYLCASSFRTGTPYEQYFGPGTRLTVT.

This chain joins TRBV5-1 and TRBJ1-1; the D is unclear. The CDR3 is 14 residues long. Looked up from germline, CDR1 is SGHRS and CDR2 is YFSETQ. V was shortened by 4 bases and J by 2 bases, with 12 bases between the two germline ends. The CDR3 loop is CASSGTGVNTEAFF. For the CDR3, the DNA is TGCGCCAGCAGCGGAACCGGGGTCAACACTGAAGCTTTCTTT.

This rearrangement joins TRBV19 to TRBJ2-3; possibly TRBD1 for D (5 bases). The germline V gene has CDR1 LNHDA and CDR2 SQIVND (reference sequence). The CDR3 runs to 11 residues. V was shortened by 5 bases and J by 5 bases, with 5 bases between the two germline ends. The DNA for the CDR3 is TGTGCCAGTAGTGACAGAGATACGCAGTATTTT. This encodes CASSDRDTQYF.

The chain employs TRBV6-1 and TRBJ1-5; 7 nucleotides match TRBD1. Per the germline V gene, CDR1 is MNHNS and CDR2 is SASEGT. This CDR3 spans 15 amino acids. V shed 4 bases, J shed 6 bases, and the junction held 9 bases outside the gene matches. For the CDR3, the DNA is TGTGCCAGCAGTGGACCCGACAGGGCTGGTCAGCCCCAGCATTTT. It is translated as CASSGPDRAGQPQHF.

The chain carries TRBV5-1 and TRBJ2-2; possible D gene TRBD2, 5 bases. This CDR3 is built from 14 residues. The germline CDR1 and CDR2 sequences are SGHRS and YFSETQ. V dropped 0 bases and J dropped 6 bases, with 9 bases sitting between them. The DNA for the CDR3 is TGCGCCAGCAGCTTGGAGAGGGTCTCCGGGGAGCTGTTTTTT. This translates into CASSLERVSGELFF.

The CDR3, as DNA: TGTGCCAGCAGCTTGTCCCTCGAGGGCACCCAGTACTTC. Translated, it gives CASSLSLEGTQYF. The chain links TRBV5-5 to TRBJ2-5; D may be TRBD2 (5 bases). This CDR3 is 13 amino acids long. V lost 1 base and J lost 8, with 12 bases in between. From germline, CDR1 is SGHKS and CDR2 YYEKEE (reference sequence).

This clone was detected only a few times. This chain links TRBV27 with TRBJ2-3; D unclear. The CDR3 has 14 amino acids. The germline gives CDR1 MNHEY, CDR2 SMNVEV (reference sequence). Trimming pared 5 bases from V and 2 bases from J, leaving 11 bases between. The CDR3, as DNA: TGTGCCAGCAGTCGGCCGGGTTCCACAGATACGCAGTATTTT. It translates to CASSRPGSTDTQYF.

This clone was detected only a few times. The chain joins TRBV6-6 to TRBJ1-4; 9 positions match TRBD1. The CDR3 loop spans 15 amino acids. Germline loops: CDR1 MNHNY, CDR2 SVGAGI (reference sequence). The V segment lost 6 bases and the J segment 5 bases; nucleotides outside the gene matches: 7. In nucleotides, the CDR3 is TGTGCCAGCAGGTCGCGGACAGGGGAGAATGAAAAACTGTTTTTT. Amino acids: CASRSRTGENEKLFF.

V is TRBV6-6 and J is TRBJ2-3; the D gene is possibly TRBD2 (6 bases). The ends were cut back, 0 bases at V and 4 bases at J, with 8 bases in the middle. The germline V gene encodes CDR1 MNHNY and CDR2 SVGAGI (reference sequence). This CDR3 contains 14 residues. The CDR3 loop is CASSYSWGADTQYF. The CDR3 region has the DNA TGTGCCAGCAGTTACTCGTGGGGGGCAGATACGCAGTATTTT.

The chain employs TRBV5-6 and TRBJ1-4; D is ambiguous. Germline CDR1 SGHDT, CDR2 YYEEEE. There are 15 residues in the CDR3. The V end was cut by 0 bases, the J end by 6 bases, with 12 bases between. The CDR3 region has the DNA TGTGCCAGCAGCTTGGCTGGGGAGGGTGATGAAAAACTGTTTTTT. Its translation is CASSLAGEGDEKLFF.

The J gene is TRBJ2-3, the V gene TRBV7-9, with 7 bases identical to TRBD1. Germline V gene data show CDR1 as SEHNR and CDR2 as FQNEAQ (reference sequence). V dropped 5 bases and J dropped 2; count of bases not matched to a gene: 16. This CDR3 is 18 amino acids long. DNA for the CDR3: TGTGCCAGCAGCCCCAGATTCCTACGGGACAGCTTCACAGATACGCAGTATTTT. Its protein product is CASSPRFLRDSFTDTQYF.

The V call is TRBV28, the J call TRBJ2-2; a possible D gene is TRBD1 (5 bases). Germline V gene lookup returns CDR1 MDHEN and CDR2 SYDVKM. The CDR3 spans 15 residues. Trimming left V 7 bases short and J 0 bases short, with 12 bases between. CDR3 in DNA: TGTGCCAGCAAAAGGGGAAGGTCGAACACCGGGGAGCTGTTTTTT. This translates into CASKRGRSNTGELFF.

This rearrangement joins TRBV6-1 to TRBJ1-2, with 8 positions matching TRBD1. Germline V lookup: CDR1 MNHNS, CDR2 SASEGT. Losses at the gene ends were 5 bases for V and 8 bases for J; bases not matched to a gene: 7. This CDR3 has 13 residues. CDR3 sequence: CASSLLQGGGYTF. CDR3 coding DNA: TGTGCCAGCAGTTTATTACAGGGGGGCGGCTACACCTTC.

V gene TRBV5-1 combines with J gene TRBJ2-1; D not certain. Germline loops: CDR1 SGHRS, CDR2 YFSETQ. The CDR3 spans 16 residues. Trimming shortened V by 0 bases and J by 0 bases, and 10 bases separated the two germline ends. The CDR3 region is CASSLVEVSSYNEQFF. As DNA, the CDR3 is TGCGCCAGCAGCTTGGTAGAGGTTAGCTCCTACAATGAGCAGTTCTTC. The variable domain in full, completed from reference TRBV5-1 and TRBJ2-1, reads KAGVTQTPRYLIKTRGQQVTLSCSPISGHRSVSWYQQTPGQGLQFLFEYFSETQRNKGNFPGRFSGRQFSNSRSEMNVSTLELGDSALYLCASSLVEVSSYNEQFFGPGTRLTVL.

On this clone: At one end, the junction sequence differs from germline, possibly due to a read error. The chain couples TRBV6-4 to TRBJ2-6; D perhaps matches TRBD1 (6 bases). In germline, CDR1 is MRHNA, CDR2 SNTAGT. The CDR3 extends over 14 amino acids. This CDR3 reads CASSAGVGANGLTF. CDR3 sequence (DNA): TGTGCCAGCAGTGCAGGGGTTGGGGCCAACGGCCTGACTTTC.

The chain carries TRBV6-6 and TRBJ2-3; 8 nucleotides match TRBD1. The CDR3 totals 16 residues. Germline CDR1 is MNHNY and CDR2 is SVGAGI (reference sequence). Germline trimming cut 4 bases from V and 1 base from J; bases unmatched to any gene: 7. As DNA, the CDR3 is TGTGCCAGCAGTTTCGCCAGGGGACAGGGCACAGATACGCAGTATTTT. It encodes CASSFARGQGTDTQYF.

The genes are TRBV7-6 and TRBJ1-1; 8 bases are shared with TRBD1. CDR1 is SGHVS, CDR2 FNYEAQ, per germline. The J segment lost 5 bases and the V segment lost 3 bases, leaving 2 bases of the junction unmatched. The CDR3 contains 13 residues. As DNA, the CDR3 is TGTGCCAGCAGCTTGGACAGGGAGACTGAAGCTTTCTTT. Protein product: CASSLDRETEAFF.

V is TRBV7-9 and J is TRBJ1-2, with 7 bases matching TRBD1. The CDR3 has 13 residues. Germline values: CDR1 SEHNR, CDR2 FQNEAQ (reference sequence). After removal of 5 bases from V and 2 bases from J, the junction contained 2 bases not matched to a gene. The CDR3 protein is CASSAQGNYGYTF. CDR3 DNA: TGTGCCAGCAGCGCACAGGGGAACTATGGCTACACCTTC.

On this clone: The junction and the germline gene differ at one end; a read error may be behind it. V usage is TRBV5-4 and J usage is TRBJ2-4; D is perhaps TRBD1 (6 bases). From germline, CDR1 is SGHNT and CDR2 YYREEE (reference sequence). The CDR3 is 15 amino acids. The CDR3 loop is CASSLVQGGKNSQYF. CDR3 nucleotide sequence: TGTGCCAGCAGCTTGGTACAGGGTGGCAAAAACAGTCAGTACTTC.

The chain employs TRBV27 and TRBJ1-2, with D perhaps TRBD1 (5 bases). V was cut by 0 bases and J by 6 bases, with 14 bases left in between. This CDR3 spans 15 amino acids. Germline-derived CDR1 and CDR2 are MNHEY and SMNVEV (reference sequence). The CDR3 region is CASSLSAGGTDGYTF. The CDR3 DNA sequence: TGTGCCAGCAGTTTATCGGCGGGGGGAACTGATGGCTACACCTTC.

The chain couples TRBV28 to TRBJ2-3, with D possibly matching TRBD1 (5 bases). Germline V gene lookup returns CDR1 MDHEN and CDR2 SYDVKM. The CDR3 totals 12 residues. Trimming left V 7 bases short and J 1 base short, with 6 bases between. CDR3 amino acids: CASKGGTDTQYF. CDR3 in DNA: TGTGCCAGCAAAGGGGGCACAGATACGCAGTATTTT.

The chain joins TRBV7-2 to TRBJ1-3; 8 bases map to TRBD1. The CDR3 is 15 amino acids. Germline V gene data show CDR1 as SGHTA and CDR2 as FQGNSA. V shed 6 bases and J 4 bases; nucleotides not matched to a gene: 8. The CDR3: CASRSRTGRGNTIYF. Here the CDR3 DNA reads TGTGCCAGCAGATCTCGGACAGGGAGAGGAAACACCATATATTTT.

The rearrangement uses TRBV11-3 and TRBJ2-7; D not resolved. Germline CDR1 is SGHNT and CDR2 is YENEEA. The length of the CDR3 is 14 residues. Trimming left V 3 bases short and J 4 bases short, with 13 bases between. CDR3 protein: CASSFSYGGYEQYF. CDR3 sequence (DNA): TGTGCCAGCAGCTTTTCATACGGTGGTTACGAGCAGTACTTC.

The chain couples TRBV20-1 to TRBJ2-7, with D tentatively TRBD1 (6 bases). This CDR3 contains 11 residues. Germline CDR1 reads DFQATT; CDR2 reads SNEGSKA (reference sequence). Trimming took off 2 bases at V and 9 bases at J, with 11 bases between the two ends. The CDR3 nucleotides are TGCAGTGCTAGACCACAGGGAAGGCAGTACTTC. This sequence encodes CSARPQGRQYF.

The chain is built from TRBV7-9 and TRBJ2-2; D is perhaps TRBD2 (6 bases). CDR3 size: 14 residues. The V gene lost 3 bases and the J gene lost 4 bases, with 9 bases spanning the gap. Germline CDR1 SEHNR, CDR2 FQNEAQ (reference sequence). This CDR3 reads CASSFGAGTGELFF. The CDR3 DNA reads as TGTGCCAGCAGCTTTGGAGCGGGCACCGGGGAGCTGTTTTTT.